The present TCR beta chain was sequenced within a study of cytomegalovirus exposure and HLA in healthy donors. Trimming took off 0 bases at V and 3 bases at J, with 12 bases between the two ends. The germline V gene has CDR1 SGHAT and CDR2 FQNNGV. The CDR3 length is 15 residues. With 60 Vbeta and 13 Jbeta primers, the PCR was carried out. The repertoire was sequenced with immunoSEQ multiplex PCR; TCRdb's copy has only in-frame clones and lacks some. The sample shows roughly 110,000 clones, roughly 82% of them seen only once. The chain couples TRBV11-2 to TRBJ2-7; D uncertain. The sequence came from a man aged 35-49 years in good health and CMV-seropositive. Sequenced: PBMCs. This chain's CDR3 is CASSLDVGSGYEQYF. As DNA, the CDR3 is TGTGCCAGCAGCTTAGATGTCGGGTCGGGCTACGAGCAGTACTTC.